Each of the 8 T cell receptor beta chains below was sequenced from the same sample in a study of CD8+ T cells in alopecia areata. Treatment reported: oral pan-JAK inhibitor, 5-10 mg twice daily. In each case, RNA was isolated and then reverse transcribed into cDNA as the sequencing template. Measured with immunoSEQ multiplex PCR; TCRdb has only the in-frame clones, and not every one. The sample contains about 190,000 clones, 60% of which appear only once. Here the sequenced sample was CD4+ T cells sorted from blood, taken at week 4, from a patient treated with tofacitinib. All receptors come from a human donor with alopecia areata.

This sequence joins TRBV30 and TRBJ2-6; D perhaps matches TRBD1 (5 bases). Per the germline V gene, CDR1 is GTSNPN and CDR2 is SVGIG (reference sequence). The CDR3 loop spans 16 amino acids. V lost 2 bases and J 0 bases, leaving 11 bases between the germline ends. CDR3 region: CAWSPPTASGANVLTF. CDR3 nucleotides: TGTGCCTGGAGTCCACCGACAGCCTCTGGGGCCAACGTCCTGACTTTC.

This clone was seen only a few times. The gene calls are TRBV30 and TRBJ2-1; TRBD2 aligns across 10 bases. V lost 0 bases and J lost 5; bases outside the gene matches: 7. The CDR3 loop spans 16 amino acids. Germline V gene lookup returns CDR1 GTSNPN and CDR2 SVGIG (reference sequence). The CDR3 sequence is CAWSVRASGSHNEQFF. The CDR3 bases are TGTGCCTGGAGTGTACGAGCTAGCGGGAGTCACAATGAGCAGTTCTTC.

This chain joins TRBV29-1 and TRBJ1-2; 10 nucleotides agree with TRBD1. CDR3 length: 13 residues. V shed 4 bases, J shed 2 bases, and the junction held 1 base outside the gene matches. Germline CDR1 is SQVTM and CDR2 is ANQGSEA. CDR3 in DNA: TGCAGCGTTGCGGGACAGGGGAACTATGGCTACACCTTC. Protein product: CSVAGQGNYGYTF.

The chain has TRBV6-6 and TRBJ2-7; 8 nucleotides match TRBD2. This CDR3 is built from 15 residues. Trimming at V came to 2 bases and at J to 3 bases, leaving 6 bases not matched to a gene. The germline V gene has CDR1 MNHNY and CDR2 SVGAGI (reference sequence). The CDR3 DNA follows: TGTGCCAGCAGTTACGGGCTAGCGGGTCGCTACGAGCAGTACTTC. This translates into CASSYGLAGRYEQYF.

CDR3 DNA sequence: TGTGCCAGCAGCCGCCCTTTGGCCGGCTACACCTTC. Translation: CASSRPLAGYTF. This chain connects TRBV28 to TRBJ1-2, with D hard to call. Germline assignment: CDR1 MDHEN and CDR2 SYDVKM. Trimming took off 6 bases at V and 8 bases at J, with 13 bases between the two ends. This CDR3 comprises 12 residues.

The CDR3 reads CASRKSAFYEQYF. CDR3 nucleotides: TGTGCCAGCAGAAAATCGGCCTTTTACGAGCAGTACTTC. The V call is TRBV2, the J call TRBJ2-7; D is undetermined. The CDR3 totals 13 residues. The germline V gene encodes CDR1 SNHLY and CDR2 FYNNEI. Trimming shortened V by 6 bases and J by 4 bases, and 13 bases separated the two germline ends.

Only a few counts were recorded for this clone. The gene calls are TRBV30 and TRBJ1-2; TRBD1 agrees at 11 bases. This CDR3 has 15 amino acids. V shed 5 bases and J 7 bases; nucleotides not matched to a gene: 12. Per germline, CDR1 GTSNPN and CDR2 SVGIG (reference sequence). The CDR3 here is CAWQKGDRGRLGYTF. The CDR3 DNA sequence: TGTGCCTGGCAAAAAGGGGACAGGGGGAGACTTGGCTACACCTTC.

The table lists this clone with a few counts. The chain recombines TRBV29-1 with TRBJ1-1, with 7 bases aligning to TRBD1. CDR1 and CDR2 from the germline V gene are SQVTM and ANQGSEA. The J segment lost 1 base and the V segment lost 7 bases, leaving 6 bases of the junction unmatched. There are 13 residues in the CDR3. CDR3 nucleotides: TGCAGCGCCGCGACAGGGACGAACACTGAAGCTTTCTTT. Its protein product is CSAATGTNTEAFF.